These 30 T cell receptor beta chains were sequenced from one sample in a study of cytotoxic CD8 clonotypes in ibrutinib-treated CLL. The protocol was immunoSEQ multiplex PCR, while the TCRdb copy is restricted to in-frame clones and leaves out a portion. The repertoire includes more than 300,000 clones, around four fifths of them detected once, and under 8.5% sits in the top ten. The sequences come from PBMCs, collected before ibrutinib treatment. These TCRs come from a human donor with chronic lymphocytic leukemia.

The rearrangement joins TRBV13 to TRBJ2-3, with D possibly TRBD2 on 5 matching bases. V was clipped by 6 bases and J by 0 bases, with 16 bases between them. This CDR3 contains 16 residues. Germline V gives CDR1 PRHDT, CDR2 FYEKMQ (reference sequence). The CDR3 nucleotides are TGTGCCAGCAGTTCCCGATCCCGGGATAGCACAGATACGCAGTATTTT. Translated: CASSSRSRDSTDTQYF.

This chain joins TRBV4-1 and TRBJ2-7; D possibly matches TRBD1 or TRBD2 (6 bases each). Germline V gene sequence: CDR1 MGHRA, CDR2 YSYEKL. The V and J ends lost 2 bases and 1 base respectively, with 33 bases between them. This CDR3 region has 22 residues. CDR3 DNA: TGCGCCAGCAGCCAACCTTTTACGCCCGCGGGACAAGAGTTCCTACTTTCCTACGAGCAGTACTTC. Encoded protein: CASSQPFTPAGQEFLLSYEQYF.

This chain links TRBV7-2 with TRBJ2-1; D gene uncertain. The CDR3 covers 14 residues. V was shortened by 2 bases and J by 6 bases, with 11 bases between the two germline ends. Looked up from germline, CDR1 is SGHTA and CDR2 is FQGNSA. CDR3 region: CASSLSFSVNEQFF. In nucleotides, the CDR3 is TGTGCCAGCAGCTTATCTTTCTCTGTCAATGAGCAGTTCTTC.

Written as DNA, the CDR3 is TGTGCCAGCAGTTACGGGTTAGCGGATAGCACAGATACGCAGTATTTT. This codes for CASSYGLADSTDTQYF. The J gene is TRBJ2-3, the V gene TRBV6-5; D might be TRBD2 (6 bases). This CDR3 has 16 amino acids. Germline V lookup: CDR1 MNHEY, CDR2 SVGAGI. Trimming cost V 2 bases and J 0 bases, with 12 bases left between them.

The rearrangement links TRBV5-1 to TRBJ2-7, with D perhaps TRBD1 (6 bases). Per germline, CDR1 SGHRS and CDR2 YFSETQ. The CDR3 is 16 amino acids. V was clipped by 4 bases and J by 3 bases, with 20 bases between them. The CDR3 loop is CASSPQGRDTNYEQYF. The CDR3 nucleotides are TGCGCCAGCAGCCCGCAGGGCCGGGACACCAACTACGAGCAGTACTTC.

The rearrangement uses TRBV18 and TRBJ2-3; no definite D call. Germline loops: CDR1 KGHSH, CDR2 LQKENI. V was shortened by 0 bases and J by 8 bases, with 21 bases between the two germline ends. The CDR3 has 17 residues. The CDR3 is CASSPPGRLAGPGTQYF. The CDR3 DNA follows: TGTGCCAGCTCACCACCTGGCCGACTTGCCGGACCGGGTACGCAGTATTTT.

The CDR3 DNA follows: TGTGCCAGCAGTTACCTGGGACAGGGAAACGAGCAGTACTTC. It codes for CASSYLGQGNEQYF. The chain employs TRBV6-5 and TRBJ2-7; TRBD1 agrees at 9 bases. V trimming: 2 bases; J trimming: 5 bases; junction bases outside the gene matches: 4. This CDR3 comprises 14 residues. Germline lookup yields CDR1 MNHEY and CDR2 SVGAGI.

This clone was seen a few times. The V call is TRBV27, the J call TRBJ2-1, with unresolved D. The CDR3 totals 15 residues. The V gene's germline CDR1 is MNHEY and CDR2 SMNVEV (reference sequence). Trimming took off 1 base at V and 1 base at J, with 8 bases between the two ends. The CDR3 sequence: CASSLFGGSYNEQFF. CDR3 bases: TGTGCCAGCAGTTTATTTGGCGGATCCTACAATGAGCAGTTCTTC.

V usage is TRBV11-2 and J usage is TRBJ2-7, with D possibly being TRBD1 or TRBD2 (5 bases each). This CDR3 has 16 amino acids. Trimming took 1 base from V and 4 from J, leaving 17 bases between them. CDR1 and CDR2 (germline): SGHAT, FQNNGV. This CDR3 reads CASSLVQGIRTYEQYF. CDR3 DNA sequence: TGTGCCAGCAGCTTAGTTCAGGGTATTAGGACTTACGAGCAGTACTTC.

The J gene is TRBJ2-5, the V gene TRBV7-7; D might be TRBD1 or TRBD2, each matching 5 bases. Germline V CDR1 and CDR2: SSHAT, FNYEAQ (reference sequence). This CDR3 contains 14 residues. V was trimmed by 5 bases and J by 3 bases, leaving 13 bases between them. The CDR3 is CASSPTGTKETQYF. CDR3 bases: TGTGCCAGCAGCCCTACCGGGACGAAAGAGACCCAGTACTTC.

The rearrangement joins TRBV15 to TRBJ1-2; 7 bases are shared with TRBD1. From germline, CDR1 is LNHNV and CDR2 YYDKDF (reference sequence). CDR3 length equals 13 residues. J gave up 6 bases and V 6 bases, and 7 bases lay outside the gene matches. As DNA, the CDR3 is TGTGCCACCAGACGAGACAGGGACCATGGCTACACCTTC. Protein sequence: CATRRDRDHGYTF.

This chain joins TRBV5-6 and TRBJ2-5, with D possibly matching TRBD1 (5 bases). This CDR3 is 11 amino acids long. Germline CDR1 reads SGHDT; CDR2 reads YYEEEE. Trimming took off 3 bases at V and 5 bases at J, with 5 bases between the two ends. The CDR3 DNA is TGTGCCAGCAGCTCAGGGGAGACCCAGTACTTC. Its protein is CASSSGETQYF.

The chain uses TRBV7-6 and TRBJ2-2, with 7 bases lining up with TRBD2. The CDR3 length is 16 residues. Germline lookup yields CDR1 SGHVS and CDR2 FNYEAQ. Germline trimming cut 5 bases from V and 1 base from J; bases unmatched to any gene: 7. CDR3 residues: CASSRGASGNTGELFF. CDR3 bases: TGTGCCAGCAGCCGAGGGGCTAGCGGGAACACCGGGGAGCTGTTTTTT. The variable domain in full, with the rest retrieved from reference TRBV7-6 and TRBJ2-2, is GAGVSQSPRYKVTKRGQDVALRCDPISGHVSLYWYRQALGQGPEFLTYFNYEAQQDKSGLPNDRFSAERPEGSISTLTIQRTEQRDSAMYRCASSRGASGNTGELFFGEGSRLTVL.

The CDR3 region is CASSRSGSRYYNEQFF. CDR3 nucleotide sequence: TGTGCCAGCAGCCGGAGCGGGAGCCGTTACTACAATGAGCAGTTCTTC. This chain links TRBV7-9 with TRBJ2-1, with 8 nucleotides matching TRBD2. From germline, CDR1 is SEHNR and CDR2 FQNEAQ (reference sequence). J was trimmed by 3 bases and V by 5 bases; bases with no gene match: 9. This CDR3 has 16 residues.

The chain is built from TRBV4-2 and TRBJ1-2; 10 positions match TRBD1. The CDR3 has 16 residues. Germline CDR1 reads LGHNA; CDR2 reads YNFKEQ. Losses at the gene ends were 3 bases for V and 3 bases for J; bases not matched to a gene: 7. CDR3 coding DNA: TGTGCCAGCAGCCAGGGGACAGGGGATTTGGACTATGGCTACACCTTC. Amino acid sequence: CASSQGTGDLDYGYTF.

This clone has just a few counts. The V and J genes are TRBV19 and TRBJ2-2, with 8 bases fitting TRBD1. The CDR3 length is 14 residues. The V gene end was trimmed by 9 bases and the J gene end by 4 bases; junction bases not matched to a gene: 7. Per germline, CDR1 LNHDA and CDR2 SQIVND (reference sequence). In nucleotides, the CDR3 is TGTGCCAGCAGGAGACAGGGGCGCACCGGGGAGCTGTTTTTT. Translation gives CASRRQGRTGELFF.

This chain joins TRBV7-2 and TRBJ2-7; the D is unclear. The germline V and J ends were trimmed by 3 bases and 2 bases, with 5 bases remaining between them. The CDR3 is 12 residues long. Germline assignment: CDR1 SGHTA and CDR2 FQGNSA. Here the CDR3 DNA reads TGTGCCAGCAGCTTCTTAGCCTACGAGCAGTACTTC. The encoded protein is CASSFLAYEQYF.

The gene calls are TRBV29-1 and TRBJ2-7; D might be TRBD1 or TRBD2, each matching 5 bases. The CDR3 is made up of 14 amino acids. Trimming removed 5 bases from V and 1 base from J, with 15 bases in between. Germline assignment: CDR1 SQVTM and CDR2 ANQGSEA. Here the CDR3 reads CSVWGMGESYEQYF. The CDR3 region has the DNA TGCAGCGTTTGGGGAATGGGGGAGTCCTACGAGCAGTACTTC.

The chain couples TRBV7-3 to TRBJ2-1, with 10 bases that match TRBD1. Looked up from germline, CDR1 is SGHTA and CDR2 is FQGTGA. V was clipped by 4 bases and J by 2 bases; unmatched bases: 2. The CDR3 is 15 residues long. The CDR3 sequence: CASSWTGGTYNEQFF. The CDR3, as DNA: TGTGCCAGCAGCTGGACAGGGGGAACCTACAATGAGCAGTTCTTC.

This rearrangement joins TRBV14 to TRBJ2-2; the D is unclear. Trimming took 3 bases from V and 4 from J, leaving 6 bases between them. The CDR3 has 13 amino acids. Germline CDR1 SGHDN, CDR2 FVKESK. Here the CDR3 reads CASSQVLTGELFF. For the CDR3, the DNA is TGTGCCAGCAGCCAGGTACTCACCGGGGAGCTGTTTTTT.

This sequence joins TRBV7-2 and TRBJ2-7; 12 nucleotides agree with TRBD1. The CDR3 is 16 amino acids. The germline V gene has CDR1 SGHTA and CDR2 FQGNSA. After removal of 5 bases from V and 5 bases from J, the junction contained 10 bases not matched to a gene. CDR3 sequence: CASSLRAGTGGHEQYF. DNA of the CDR3: TGTGCCAGCAGCCTGAGGGCCGGGACAGGGGGCCACGAGCAGTACTTC.

This chain connects TRBV2 to TRBJ2-7; 12 bases are shared with TRBD1. The germline CDR1 and CDR2 sequences are SNHLY and FYNNEI. The junction had 9 bases not matched to a gene; V was cut back by 5 bases and J by 4 bases. The CDR3 extends over 16 amino acids. The CDR3: CASSSPGTGGLYEQYF. The DNA for the CDR3 is TGTGCCAGCAGTTCCCCCGGGACAGGGGGCTTATACGAGCAGTACTTC.

The chain is built from TRBV29-1 and TRBJ2-3; D unresolved. The CDR3 extends over 16 amino acids. Looked up from germline, CDR1 is SQVTM and CDR2 is ANQGSEA. V dropped 0 bases and J dropped 5 bases, with 18 bases sitting between them. The chain's CDR3 is CSVEELDRVMKDTQYF. Here the CDR3 DNA reads TGCAGCGTTGAAGAACTCGATAGGGTTATGAAAGATACGCAGTATTTT.

V usage is TRBV6-5 and J usage is TRBJ1-5, with a tentative D call TRBD1 (5 bases). The germline CDR1 and CDR2 sequences are MNHEY and SVGAGI. CDR3 size: 12 residues. V lost 5 bases, J lost 11 bases, and 13 bases lay in between. CDR3 in amino acids: CASSPLVGAQHF. The CDR3, as DNA: TGTGCCAGCAGTCCCCTAGTGGGGGCCCAGCATTTT.

This chain joins TRBV5-1 and TRBJ2-3, with TRBD2 identical over 8 bases. Trimming at V came to 3 bases and at J to 0 bases, leaving 9 bases not matched to a gene. This CDR3 is 17 amino acids long. Germline lookup yields CDR1 SGHRS and CDR2 YFSETQ. DNA of the CDR3: TGCGCCAGCAGCTCGGGATTTTCTAGCGGGAGCACAGATACGCAGTATTTT. Protein: CASSSGFSSGSTDTQYF.

This rearrangement joins TRBV19 to TRBJ2-1; 13 nucleotides match TRBD2. CDR3 length equals 15 residues. Per the germline V gene, CDR1 is LNHDA and CDR2 is SQIVND (reference sequence). The trim removed 6 bases at V and 8 bases at J, leaving 7 bases unmatched. In nucleotides, the CDR3 is TGTGCCAGTAGAAGTAGGACTAGCGGGAGCGATGAGCAGTTCTTC. It specifies CASRSRTSGSDEQFF.

This clone has a single count. The rearrangement joins TRBV29-1 to TRBJ1-2; D is unresolved. There are 12 residues in the CDR3. Trimming removed 5 bases at V and 2 bases at J, with 9 bases between. The germline V gene has CDR1 SQVTM and CDR2 ANQGSEA. This chain's CDR3 is CSVTNGNYGYTF. The CDR3 DNA reads TGCAGCGTTACGAATGGGAACTATGGCTACACCTTC. Based on the CDR3 plus reference TRBV29-1 and TRBJ1-2, the full variable domain is SAVISQKPSRDICQRGTSLTIQCQVDSQVTMMFWYRQQPGQSLTLIATANQGSEATYESGFVIDKFPISRPNLTFSTLTVSNMSPEDSSIYLCSVTNGNYGYTFGSGTRLTVV.

J is TRBJ2-1 and V is TRBV11-2; 8 bases are shared with TRBD1. The germline gives CDR1 SGHAT, CDR2 FQNNGV. The CDR3 covers 15 residues. With 1 base clipped from V and 4 bases from J, the junction kept 3 bases outside the gene matches. CDR3: CASSLAGGSYNEQFF. CDR3 nucleotide sequence: TGTGCCAGCAGCTTAGCAGGGGGCAGTTACAATGAGCAGTTCTTC.

The chain links TRBV7-8 to TRBJ2-7, with TRBD2 identical over 14 bases. Germline V gene sequence: CDR1 SGHVS, CDR2 FQNEAQ. The CDR3 length is 20 residues. V lost 0 bases to trimming and J lost 7 bases; unmatched junction nucleotides: 17. The CDR3 coding sequence is TGTGCCAGCAGCTTAGCGCGTCTGACTAGCGGGAGGGCCCGAAGGTGGGAGCAGTACTTC. Amino acid sequence: CASSLARLTSGRARRWEQYF. The entire variable domain, with the rest obtained from reference TRBV7-8 and TRBJ2-7, is as follows: GAGVSQSPRYKVAKRGQDVALRCDPISGHVSLFWYQQALGQGPEFLTYFQNEAQLDKSGLPSDRFFAERPEGSVSTLKIQRTQQEDSAVYLCASSLARLTSGRARRWEQYFGPGTRLTVT.

This rearrangement joins TRBV27 to TRBJ1-5, with D unresolved. V was pared by 2 bases and J by 4 bases, with 9 bases between. The CDR3 is 14 amino acids. The germline gives CDR1 MNHEY, CDR2 SMNVEV (reference sequence). In DNA form, the CDR3 reads TGTGCCAGCAGTTTAGCCGGCCAGAATCAGCCCCAGCATTTT. It codes for CASSLAGQNQPQHF.